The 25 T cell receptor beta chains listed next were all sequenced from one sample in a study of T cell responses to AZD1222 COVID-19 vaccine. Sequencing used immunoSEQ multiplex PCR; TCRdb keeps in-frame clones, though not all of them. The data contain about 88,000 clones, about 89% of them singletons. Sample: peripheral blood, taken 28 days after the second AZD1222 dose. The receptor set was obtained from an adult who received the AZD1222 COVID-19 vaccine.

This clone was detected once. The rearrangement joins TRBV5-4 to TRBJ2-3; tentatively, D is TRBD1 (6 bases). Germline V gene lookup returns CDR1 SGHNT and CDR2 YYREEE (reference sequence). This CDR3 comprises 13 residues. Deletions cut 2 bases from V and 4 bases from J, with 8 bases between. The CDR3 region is CASSLSGADTQYF. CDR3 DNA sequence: TGTGCCAGCAGCTTATCAGGGGCAGATACGCAGTATTTT.

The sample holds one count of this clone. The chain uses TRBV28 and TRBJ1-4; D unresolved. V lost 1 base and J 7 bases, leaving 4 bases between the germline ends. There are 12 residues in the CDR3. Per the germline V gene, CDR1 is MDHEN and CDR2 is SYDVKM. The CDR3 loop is CASSLLGEKLFF. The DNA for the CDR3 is TGTGCCAGCAGTTTATTGGGTGAAAAACTGTTTTTT.

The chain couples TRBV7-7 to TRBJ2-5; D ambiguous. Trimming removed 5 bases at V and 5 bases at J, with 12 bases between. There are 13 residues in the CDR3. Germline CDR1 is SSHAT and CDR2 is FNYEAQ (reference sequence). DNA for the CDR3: TGTGCCAGCAGCCCCCAACGGCGGGAGACCCAGTACTTC. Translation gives CASSPQRRETQYF.

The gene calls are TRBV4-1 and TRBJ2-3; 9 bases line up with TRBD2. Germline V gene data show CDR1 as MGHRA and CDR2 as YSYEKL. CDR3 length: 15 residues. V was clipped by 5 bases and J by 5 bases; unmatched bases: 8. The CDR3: CASSVGGGARDTQYF. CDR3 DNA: TGCGCCAGCAGCGTTGGCGGGGGGGCAAGAGATACGCAGTATTTT.

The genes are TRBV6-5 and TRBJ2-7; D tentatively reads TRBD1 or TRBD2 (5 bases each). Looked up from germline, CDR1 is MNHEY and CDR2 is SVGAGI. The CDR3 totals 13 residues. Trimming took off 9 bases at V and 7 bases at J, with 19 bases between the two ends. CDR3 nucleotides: TGTGCCAGTCAAGGGGACCAATGGTGGGAGCAGTACTTC. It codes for CASQGDQWWEQYF.

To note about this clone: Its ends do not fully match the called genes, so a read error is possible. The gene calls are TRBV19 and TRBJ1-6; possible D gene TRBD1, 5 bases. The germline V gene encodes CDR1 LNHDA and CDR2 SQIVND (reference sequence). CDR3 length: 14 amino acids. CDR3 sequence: CVSSIEGSGSPLHF. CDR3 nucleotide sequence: TGTGTCAGTAGTATAGAGGGGTCCGGTTCACCCCTCCACTTT.

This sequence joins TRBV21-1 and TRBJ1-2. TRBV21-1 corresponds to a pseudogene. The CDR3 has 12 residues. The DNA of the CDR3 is TGTGCCAGCAGCCTGGGGGACTATGGCTACACCTTC. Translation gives CASSLGDYGYTF.

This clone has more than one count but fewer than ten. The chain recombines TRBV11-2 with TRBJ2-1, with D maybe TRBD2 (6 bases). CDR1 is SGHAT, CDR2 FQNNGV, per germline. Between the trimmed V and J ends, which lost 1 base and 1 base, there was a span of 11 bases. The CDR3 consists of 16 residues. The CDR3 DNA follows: TGTGCCAGCAGCTTAGGCAGACTAGATTCCTACAATGAGCAGTTCTTC. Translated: CASSLGRLDSYNEQFF.

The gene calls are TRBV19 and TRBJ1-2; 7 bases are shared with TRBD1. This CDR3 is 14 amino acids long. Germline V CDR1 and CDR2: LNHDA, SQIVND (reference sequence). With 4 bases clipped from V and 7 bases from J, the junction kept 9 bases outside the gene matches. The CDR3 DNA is TGTGCCAGTAGTAACAGACAGGGTAGTAGTGGCTACACCTTC. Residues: CASSNRQGSSGYTF.

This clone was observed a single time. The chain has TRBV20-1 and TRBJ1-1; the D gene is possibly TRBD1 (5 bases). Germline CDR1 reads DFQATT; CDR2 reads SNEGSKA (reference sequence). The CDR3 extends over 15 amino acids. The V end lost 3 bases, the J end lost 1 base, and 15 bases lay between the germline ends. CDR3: CSASRGLVPNTEAFF. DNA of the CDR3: TGCAGTGCTAGTCGGGGCCTGGTTCCGAACACTGAAGCTTTCTTT.

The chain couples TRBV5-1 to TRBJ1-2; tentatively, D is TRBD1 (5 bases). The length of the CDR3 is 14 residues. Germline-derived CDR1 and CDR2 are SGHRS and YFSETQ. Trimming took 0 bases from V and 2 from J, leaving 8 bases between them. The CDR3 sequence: CASSLVKGNYGYTF. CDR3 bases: TGCGCCAGCAGCTTGGTTAAGGGGAACTATGGCTACACCTTC. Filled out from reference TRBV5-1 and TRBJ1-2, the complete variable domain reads KAGVTQTPRYLIKTRGQQVTLSCSPISGHRSVSWYQQTPGQGLQFLFEYFSETQRNKGNFPGRFSGRQFSNSRSEMNVSTLELGDSALYLCASSLVKGNYGYTFGSGTRLTVV.

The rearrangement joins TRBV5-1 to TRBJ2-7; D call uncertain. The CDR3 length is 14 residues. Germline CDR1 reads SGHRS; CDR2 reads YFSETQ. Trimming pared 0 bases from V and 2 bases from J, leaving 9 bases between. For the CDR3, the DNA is TGCGCCAGCAGCTTGGACCTAGGGCCCTACGAGCAGTACTTC. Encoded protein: CASSLDLGPYEQYF.

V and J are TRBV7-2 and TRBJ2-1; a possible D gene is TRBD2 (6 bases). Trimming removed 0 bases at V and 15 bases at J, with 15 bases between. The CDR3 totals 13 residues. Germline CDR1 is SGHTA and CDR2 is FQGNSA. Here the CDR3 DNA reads TGTGCCAGCAGCTTAGCGCGGATAGCGGCTCTGTTCTTC. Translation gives CASSLARIAALFF.

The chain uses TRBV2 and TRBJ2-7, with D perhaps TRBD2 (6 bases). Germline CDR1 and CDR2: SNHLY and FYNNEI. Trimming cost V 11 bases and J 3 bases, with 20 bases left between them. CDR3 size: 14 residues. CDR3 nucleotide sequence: TGTGCCGGGGGGTCAGGTCCGCTATTCTACGAGCAGTACTTC. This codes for CAGGSGPLFYEQYF.

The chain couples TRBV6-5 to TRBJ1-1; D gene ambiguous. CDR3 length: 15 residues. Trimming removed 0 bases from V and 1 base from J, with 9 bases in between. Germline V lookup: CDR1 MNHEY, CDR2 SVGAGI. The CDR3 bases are TGTGCCAGCAGTTACTCAACCGGCACGAACACTGAAGCTTTCTTT. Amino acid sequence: CASSYSTGTNTEAFF.

The chain's CDR3 is CASSYSWAYEQYF. The CDR3 region has the DNA TGTGCCAGCAGTTACTCCTGGGCGTACGAGCAGTACTTC. The rearrangement joins TRBV6-5 to TRBJ2-7; D gene uncertain. V was shortened by 0 bases and J by 4 bases, with 7 bases between the two germline ends. The CDR3 is made up of 13 amino acids. The V gene's germline CDR1 is MNHEY and CDR2 SVGAGI.

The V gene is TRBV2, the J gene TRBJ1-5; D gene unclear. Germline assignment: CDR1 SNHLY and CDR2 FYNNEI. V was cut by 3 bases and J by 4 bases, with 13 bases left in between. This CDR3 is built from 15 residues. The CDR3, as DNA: TGTGCCAGCAGTGATACGATTAGCCGAAATCAGCCCCAGCATTTT. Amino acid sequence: CASSDTISRNQPQHF.

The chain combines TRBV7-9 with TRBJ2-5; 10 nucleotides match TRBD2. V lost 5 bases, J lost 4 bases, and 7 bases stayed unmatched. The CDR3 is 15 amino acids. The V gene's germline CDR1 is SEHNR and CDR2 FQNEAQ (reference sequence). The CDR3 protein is CASSIRTSGPETQYF. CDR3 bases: TGTGCCAGCAGCATCAGGACTAGCGGTCCAGAGACCCAGTACTTC.

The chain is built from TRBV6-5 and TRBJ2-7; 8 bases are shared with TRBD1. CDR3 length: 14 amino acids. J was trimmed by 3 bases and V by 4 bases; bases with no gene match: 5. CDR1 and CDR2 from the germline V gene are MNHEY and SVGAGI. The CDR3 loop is CASSSYRGVYEQYF. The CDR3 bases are TGTGCCAGCAGTTCATACAGGGGGGTCTACGAGCAGTACTTC.

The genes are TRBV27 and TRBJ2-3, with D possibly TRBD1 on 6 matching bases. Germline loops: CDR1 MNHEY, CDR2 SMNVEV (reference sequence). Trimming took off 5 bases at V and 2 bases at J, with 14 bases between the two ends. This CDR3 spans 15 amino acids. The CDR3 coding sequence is TGTGCCAGCAGTCAGGGACAACTAAACACAGATACGCAGTATTTT. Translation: CASSQGQLNTDTQYF.

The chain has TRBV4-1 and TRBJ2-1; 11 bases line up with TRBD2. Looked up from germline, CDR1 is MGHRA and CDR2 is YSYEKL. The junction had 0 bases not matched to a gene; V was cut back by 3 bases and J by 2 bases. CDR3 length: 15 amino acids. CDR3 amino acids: CASSQTSGAYNEQFF. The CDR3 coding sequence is TGCGCCAGCAGCCAGACTAGCGGGGCCTACAATGAGCAGTTCTTC.

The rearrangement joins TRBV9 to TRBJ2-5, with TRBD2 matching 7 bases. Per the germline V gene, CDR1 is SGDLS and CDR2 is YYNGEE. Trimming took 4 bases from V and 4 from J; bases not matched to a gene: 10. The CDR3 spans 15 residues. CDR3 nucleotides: TGTGCCAGCAGCCCTGTTGGAGGCGGGGGAGAGACCCAGTACTTC. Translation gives CASSPVGGGGETQYF.

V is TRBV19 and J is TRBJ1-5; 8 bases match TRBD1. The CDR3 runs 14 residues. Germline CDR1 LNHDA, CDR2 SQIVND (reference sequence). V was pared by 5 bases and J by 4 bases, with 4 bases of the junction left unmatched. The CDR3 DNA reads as TGTGCCAGTAGTCAAGACAGGGGAAATCAGCCCCAGCATTTT. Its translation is CASSQDRGNQPQHF. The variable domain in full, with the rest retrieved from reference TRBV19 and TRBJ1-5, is DGGITQSPKYLFRKEGQNVTLSCEQNLNHDAMYWYRQDPGQGLRLIYYSQIVNDFQKGDIAEGYSVSREKKESFPLTVTSAQKNPTAFYLCASSQDRGNQPQHFGDGTRLSIL.

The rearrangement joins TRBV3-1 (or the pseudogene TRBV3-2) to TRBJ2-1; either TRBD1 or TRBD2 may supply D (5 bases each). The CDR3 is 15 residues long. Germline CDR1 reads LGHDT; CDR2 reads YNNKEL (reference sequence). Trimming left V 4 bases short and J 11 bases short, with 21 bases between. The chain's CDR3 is CASSREPPSGTQQFF. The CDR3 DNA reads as TGTGCCAGCAGCCGAGAACCACCTTCCGGGACCCAGCAGTTCTTC.

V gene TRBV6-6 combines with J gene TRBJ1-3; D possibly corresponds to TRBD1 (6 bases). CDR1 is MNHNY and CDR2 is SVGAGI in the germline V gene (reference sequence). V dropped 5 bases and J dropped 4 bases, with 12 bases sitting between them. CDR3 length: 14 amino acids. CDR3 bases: TGTGCCAGCAGTCCCTCAGGGGTCGGAAACACCATATATTTT. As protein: CASSPSGVGNTIYF.